These T cell receptor beta chains were read from a single sample in a study of shared clonotypes between healthy human individuals. The method was immunoSEQ multiplex PCR; TCRdb's version includes in-frame clones alone and lacks a portion of them. Of over 750,000 clones in the sample, around 96% are singletons; the top ten hold about 0.25%. Sample: naive CD8+ T cells sorted from blood. All receptors come from a man aged 25-40 years in good health. CDR3s include the opening cysteine and the closing phenylalanine or tryptophan. Fields, in order: D gene, J gene, clone size, V gene, CDR3 DNA, CDR3 protein. The D gene is left open where the match is weak. Clone size is stated in some rows and not others, as once, few, many or a class when expanded.

TRBD2 TRBJ2-7 . TRBV7-9 TGTGCCAGCAGCTCTACGACTAGCGGGAGGGCCGAGTACGAGCAGTACTTC CASSSTTSGRAEYEQYF
. TRBJ2-7 . TRBV29-1 TGCAGCGTTGTCGCAGGCGAAACCTACGAGCAGTACTTC CSVVAGETYEQYF
. TRBJ2-1 . TRBV9 TGTGCCAGCAGCGTAGAGGCCCAAGCGGCACAGTTCTTC CASSVEAQAAQFF
. TRBJ2-1 . TRBV5-4 TGTGCCAGCAGCTTCCGCGGTACGATAAATGAGCAGTTCTTC CASSFRGTINEQFF
. TRBJ1-1 . TRBV7-3 TGTGCCAGCAGCTTACTTCAGAACACTGAAGCTTTCTTT CASSLLQNTEAFF
TRBD2 TRBJ2-7 . TRBV27 TGTGCCAGCAGTTCCCAGCGGGACTACGAGCAGTACTTC CASSSQRDYEQYF
. TRBJ1-1 . TRBV7-9 TGTGCCAGCAGCTTTGACACAGTTGAAGCTTTCTTT CASSFDTVEAFF
. TRBJ1-1 . TRBV11-2 TGTGCCAGCAGCTTAGTAGCCCCTGGGACTGAAGCTTTCTTT CASSLVAPGTEAFF
. TRBJ2-7 . TRBV28 TGTGCCAGCAGTTCTACTTACGAGCAGTACTTC CASSSTYEQYF
TRBD1 TRBJ1-4 . TRBV28 TGTGCCAGCAGTTTTCCCGACAGGGAAATTGGAAAACTGTTTTTT CASSFPDREIGKLFF
. TRBJ2-3 . TRBV7-2 TGTGCCAGCACCCCTCCCCGGGAGACAGATACGCAGTATTTT CASTPPRETDTQYF
. TRBJ2-1 . TRBV27 TGTGCCAGCAGTTTCGGCAACTACAATGAGCAGTTCTTC CASSFGNYNEQFF
. TRBJ2-1 once TRBV7-9 TGTGCCAGCAGCTTAGGACCCTCCCTGGCAAGTGAGCAGTTCTTC CASSLGPSLASEQFF
TRBD2 TRBJ2-1 . TRBV2 TGTGCCAGCAGCGAGCGGGAGGCACGGCGGGAGCAGTTCTTC CASSEREARREQFF
. TRBJ1-1 . TRBV27 TGTGCCAGCACAACATACACGAACACTGAAGCTTTCTTT CASTTYTNTEAFF
TRBD1 TRBJ1-4 once TRBV6-1 TGTGCCAGCAGTGACGGACAGGGGAGTGAAAAACTGTTTTTT CASSDGQGSEKLFF
. TRBJ2-7 . TRBV5-5 TGTGCCAGCAGCTTGAGTCAGATGGACGAGCAGTACTTC CASSLSQMDEQYF
TRBD1 TRBJ1-4 . TRBV27 TGTGCCAGCAGTGTGACAGGGGCTAATGAAAAACTGTTTTTT CASSVTGANEKLFF
TRBD2 TRBJ2-5 . TRBV5-5 TGTGCCAGCAGCTTGTTGGGACTAGCGGATTCCCAGTACTTC CASSLLGLADSQYF
TRBD1 TRBJ2-5 . TRBV15 TGTGCCACCAGCAGACCCGACAGGGAGAGAGAGACCCAGTACTTC CATSRPDRERETQYF
. TRBJ2-7 . TRBV15 TGTGCCACCAGAAAGAGATTGGGTCTCGGGGACTACGAGCAGTACTTC CATRKRLGLGDYEQYF
TRBD1 TRBJ2-7 . TRBV11-3 TGTGCCAGCAGCCGGACAGGCTACTACGAGCAGTACTTC CASSRTGYYEQYF
TRBD2 TRBJ2-3 . TRBV27 TGTGCCAGCAGTTCCGGACTAGCGTACACAGATACGCAGTATTTT CASSSGLAYTDTQYF
TRBD1 TRBJ1-2 . TRBV27 TGTGCCAGCAGTTTCGGGACAGGCGCTGGCTACACCTTC CASSFGTGAGYTF
TRBD1 TRBJ1-1 . TRBV7-9 TGTGCCAGCAGATCGCCGGGACAGGGGCCAAACACTGAAGCTTTCTTT CASRSPGQGPNTEAFF
. TRBJ1-4 . TRBV7-9 TGTGCCAGCAGCAGCGTGGGGGCAGCTAATGAAAAACTGTTTTTT CASSSVGAANEKLFF
. TRBJ2-2 . TRBV28 TGTGCCAGCAAGGTACAACTACCCACCGGGGAGCTGTTTTTT CASKVQLPTGELFF
TRBD1 TRBJ2-1 once TRBV6-5 TGTGCCAGCAGTTACTCGACAGGGGCCAATGAGCAGTTCTTC CASSYSTGANEQFF
. TRBJ2-1 . TRBV6-5 TGTGCCAGCAGTGTAGGGGGGAGCTCCTACAATGAGCAGTTCTTC CASSVGGSSYNEQFF
TRBD2 TRBJ2-3 . TRBV5-6 TGTGCCAGCAGCTTGGAGTTAGCGGGCATCACAGATACGCAGTATTTT CASSLELAGITDTQYF
TRBD1 TRBJ2-1 . TRBV28 TGTGCCAGCAGGCCCGGGACAGGGAAGCCCAATGAGCAGTTCTTC CASRPGTGKPNEQFF
. TRBJ2-7 few TRBV7-9 TGTGCCAGCAGCTTAGTGGGGGTAGCCTACGAGCAGTACTTC CASSLVGVAYEQYF
. TRBJ2-4 . TRBV21-1 TGTGCCAGCATGAAGCCGAGGGACGCCTGTATAGAAGCCAAAAACATTCAGTACTTC CASMKPRDACIEAKNIQYF
. TRBJ2-7 once TRBV28 TGTGCCAGCAGTCCGCTGGCTAGCGACTACGAGCAGTACTTC CASSPLASDYEQYF
. TRBJ2-1 . TRBV5-1 TGCGCCAGCAGCTTGGACTGGGAGCAGTTCTTC CASSLDWEQFF